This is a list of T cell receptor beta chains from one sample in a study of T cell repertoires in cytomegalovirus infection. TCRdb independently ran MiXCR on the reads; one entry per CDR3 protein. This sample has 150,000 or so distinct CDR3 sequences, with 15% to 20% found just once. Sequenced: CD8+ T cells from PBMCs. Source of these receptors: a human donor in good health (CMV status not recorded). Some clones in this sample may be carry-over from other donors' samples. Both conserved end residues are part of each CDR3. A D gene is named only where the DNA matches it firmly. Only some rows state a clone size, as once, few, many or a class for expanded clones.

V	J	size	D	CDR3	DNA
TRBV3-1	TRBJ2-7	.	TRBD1	CASSPRTGPYEQYF	TGTGCCAGCAGCCCTCGGACAGGGCCGTACGAGCAGTACTTC
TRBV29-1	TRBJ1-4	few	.	CSVESQGPEKLFF	TGCAGCGTTGAAAGCCAGGGCCCCGAAAAACTGTTTTTT
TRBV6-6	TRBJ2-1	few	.	CASIGGPSAAGDEQFF	TGTGCCAGCATCGGGGGACCGTCGGCTGCCGGCGATGAGCAGTTCTTC
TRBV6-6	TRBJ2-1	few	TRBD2	CASSLAGLHNEQFF	TGTGCCAGCAGTTTAGCGGGACTCCACAATGAGCAGTTCTTC
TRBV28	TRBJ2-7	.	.	CASGFYEQYF	TGTGCCAGCGGGTTCTACGAGCAGTACTTC
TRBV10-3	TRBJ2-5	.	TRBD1	CAISGEGQGAIPEETQYF	TGTGCCATCAGTGGTGAGGGACAGGGAGCTATCCCGGAGGAGACCCAGTACTTC
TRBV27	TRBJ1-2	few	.	CASSFAGGRSVGYTF	TGTGCCAGCAGTTTTGCCGGGGGAAGGTCCGTTGGCTACACCTTC
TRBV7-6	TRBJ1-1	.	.	CASSLEMNTEAFF	TGTGCCAGCAGCTTGGAAATGAACACTGAAGCTTTCTTT
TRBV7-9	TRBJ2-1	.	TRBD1	CASSPWTGLNEQFF	TGTGCCAGCAGCCCTTGGACAGGACTCAATGAGCAGTTCTTC
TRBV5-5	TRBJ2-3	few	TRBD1	CASSIGTGISTDTQYF	TGTGCCAGCAGCATTGGGACAGGGATTAGCACAGATACGCAGTATTTT
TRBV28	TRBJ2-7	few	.	CASSLSGQFYEQYF	TGTGCCAGCAGTCTATCAGGGCAGTTTTACGAGCAGTACTTC
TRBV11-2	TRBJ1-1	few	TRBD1	CASSPTGQKNTEAFF	TGTGCCAGCAGCCCGACGGGACAGAAGAACACTGAAGCTTTCTTT
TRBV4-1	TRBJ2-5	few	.	CASSQPRTGLQETQYF	TGCGCCAGCAGCCAACCGCGTACAGGGCTCCAAGAGACCCAGTACTTC
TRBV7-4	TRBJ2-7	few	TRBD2	CASSPGRGGFF	TGTGCCAGCAGCCCCGGTCGGGGGGGTTTCTTC